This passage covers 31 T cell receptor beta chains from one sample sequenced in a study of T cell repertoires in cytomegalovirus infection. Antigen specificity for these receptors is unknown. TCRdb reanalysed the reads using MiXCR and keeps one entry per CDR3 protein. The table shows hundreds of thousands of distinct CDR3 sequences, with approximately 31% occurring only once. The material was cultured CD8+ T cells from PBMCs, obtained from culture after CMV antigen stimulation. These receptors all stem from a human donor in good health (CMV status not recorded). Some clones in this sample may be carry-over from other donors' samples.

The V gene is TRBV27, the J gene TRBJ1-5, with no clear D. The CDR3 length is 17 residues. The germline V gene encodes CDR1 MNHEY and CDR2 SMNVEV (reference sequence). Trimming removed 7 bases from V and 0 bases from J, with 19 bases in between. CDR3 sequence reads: CASISRPYSPSNQPQHF. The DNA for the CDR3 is TGTGCCAGCATTTCGAGGCCTTACTCCCCTAGCAATCAGCCCCAGCATTTT.

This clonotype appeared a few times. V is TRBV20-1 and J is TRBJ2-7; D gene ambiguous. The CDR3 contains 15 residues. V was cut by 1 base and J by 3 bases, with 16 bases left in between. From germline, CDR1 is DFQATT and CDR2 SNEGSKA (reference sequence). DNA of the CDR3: TGCAGTGCTAGAGGGCCCTATAGTCGGTTCTACGAGCAGTACGTC. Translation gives CSARGPYSRFYEQYV.

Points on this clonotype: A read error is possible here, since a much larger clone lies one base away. The CDR3 here is CVSSLGAGSEGYTF. CDR3 coding DNA: TGTGTCAGCAGCTTAGGGGCAGGGTCGGAGGGCTACACCTTC. This chain uses TRBV7-6 with TRBJ1-2; perhaps TRBD1 as D (5 bases). Germline lookup yields CDR1 SGHVS and CDR2 FNYEAQ. The CDR3 contains 14 residues.

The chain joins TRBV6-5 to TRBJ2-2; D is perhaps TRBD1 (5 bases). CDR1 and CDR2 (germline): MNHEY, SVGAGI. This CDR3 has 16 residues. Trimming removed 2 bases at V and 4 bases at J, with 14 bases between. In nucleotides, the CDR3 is TGTGCCAGCAGTTACGGGGCGAATGATCGCACCGGGGAGCTGTTTTTT. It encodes CASSYGANDRTGELFF.

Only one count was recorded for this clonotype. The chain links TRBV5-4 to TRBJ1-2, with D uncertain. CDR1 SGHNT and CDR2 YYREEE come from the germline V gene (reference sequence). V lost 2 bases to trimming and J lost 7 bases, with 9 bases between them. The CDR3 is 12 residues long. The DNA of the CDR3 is TGTGCCAGCAGCTTATCGGCCTCTGGCTACACCTTC. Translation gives CASSLSASGYTF.

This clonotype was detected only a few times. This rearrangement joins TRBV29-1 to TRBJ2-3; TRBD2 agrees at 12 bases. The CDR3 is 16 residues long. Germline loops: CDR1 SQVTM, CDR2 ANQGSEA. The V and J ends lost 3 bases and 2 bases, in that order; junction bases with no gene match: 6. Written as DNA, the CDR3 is TGCAGCGTTGAGATGACTAGCGGGGGCTCCACAGATACGCAGTATTTT. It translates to CSVEMTSGGSTDTQYF.

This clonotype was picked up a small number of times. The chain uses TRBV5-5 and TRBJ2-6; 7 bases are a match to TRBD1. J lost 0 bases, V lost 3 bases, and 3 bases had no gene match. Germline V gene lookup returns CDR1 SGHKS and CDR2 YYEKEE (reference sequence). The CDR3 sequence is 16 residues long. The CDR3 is CASSSRQGSGANVLTF. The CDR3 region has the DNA TGTGCCAGCAGCTCGAGACAGGGCTCTGGGGCCAACGTCCTGACTTTC. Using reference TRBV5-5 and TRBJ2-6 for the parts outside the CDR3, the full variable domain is DAGVTQSPTHLIKTRGQQVTLRCSPISGHKSVSWYQQVLGQGPQFIFQYYEKEERGRGNFPDRFSARQFPNYSSELNVNALLLGDSALYLCASSSRQGSGANVLTFGAGSRLTVL.

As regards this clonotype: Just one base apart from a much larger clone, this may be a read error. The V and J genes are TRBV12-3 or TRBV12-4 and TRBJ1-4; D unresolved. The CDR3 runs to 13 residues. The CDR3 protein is CASSPPGGEKRFF. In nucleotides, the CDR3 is TGTGCCAGCAGTCCTCCGGGTGGAGAAAAACGGTTTTTT.

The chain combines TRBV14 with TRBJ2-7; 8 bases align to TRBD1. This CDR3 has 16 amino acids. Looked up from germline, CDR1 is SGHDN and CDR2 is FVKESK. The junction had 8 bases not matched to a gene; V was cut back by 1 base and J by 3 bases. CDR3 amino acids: CASSQGQGMGRYEQYF. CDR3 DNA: TGTGCCAGCAGCCAAGGACAGGGGATGGGTCGCTACGAGCAGTACTTC.

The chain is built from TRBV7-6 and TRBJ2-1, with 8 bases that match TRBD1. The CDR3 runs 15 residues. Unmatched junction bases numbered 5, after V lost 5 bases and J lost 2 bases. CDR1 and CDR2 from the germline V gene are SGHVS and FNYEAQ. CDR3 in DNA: TGTGCCAGCAGCGCATGGACAGGGACCTACAATGAGCAGTTCTTC. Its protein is CASSAWTGTYNEQFF.

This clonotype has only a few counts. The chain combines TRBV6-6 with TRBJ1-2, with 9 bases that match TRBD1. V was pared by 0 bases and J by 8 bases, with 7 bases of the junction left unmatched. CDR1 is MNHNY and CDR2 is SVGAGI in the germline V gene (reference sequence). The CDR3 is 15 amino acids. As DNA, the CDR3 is TGTGCCAGCAGTTACTCTGGCGACAGGGGGGAAGGCTACACCTTC. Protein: CASSYSGDRGEGYTF.

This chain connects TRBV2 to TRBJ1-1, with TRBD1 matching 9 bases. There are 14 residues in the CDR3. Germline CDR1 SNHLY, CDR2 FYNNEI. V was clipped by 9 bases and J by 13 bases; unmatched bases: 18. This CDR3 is CASQDRGEPRLGFF. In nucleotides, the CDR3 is TGTGCCAGTCAGGACAGGGGCGAACCCCGTCTTGGTTTCTTT.

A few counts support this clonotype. Written as DNA, the CDR3 is TGCGCCAGCAGCCACACAATACAGGGTCGGGGCACAGATACGCAGTATTTT. Translated, it gives CASSHTIQGRGTDTQYF. The chain couples TRBV4-3 to TRBJ2-3, with D perhaps matching TRBD1 (6 bases). V was cut by 3 bases and J by 1 base, with 17 bases left in between. This CDR3 has 17 amino acids. Germline lookup yields CDR1 LGHNA and CDR2 YSLEER.

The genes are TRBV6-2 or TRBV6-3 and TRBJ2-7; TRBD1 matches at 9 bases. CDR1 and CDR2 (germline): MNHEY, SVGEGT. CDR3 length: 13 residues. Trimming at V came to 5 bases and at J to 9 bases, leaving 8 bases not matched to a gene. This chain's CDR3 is CASSANRGQSQYV. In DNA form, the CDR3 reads TGTGCCAGCAGTGCGAACAGGGGGCAGTCGCAGTACGTC.

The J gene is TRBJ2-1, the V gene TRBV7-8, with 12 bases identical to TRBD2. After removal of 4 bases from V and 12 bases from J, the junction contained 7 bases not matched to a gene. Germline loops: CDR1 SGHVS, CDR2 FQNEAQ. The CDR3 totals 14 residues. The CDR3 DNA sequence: TGTGCCAGCAGCTCTAGCGGGGGGGCCTCACGGCAGTTCTTC. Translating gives CASSSSGGASRQFF. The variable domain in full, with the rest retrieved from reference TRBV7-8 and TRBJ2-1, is GAGVSQSPRYKVAKRGQDVALRCDPISGHVSLFWYQQALGQGPEFLTYFQNEAQLDKSGLPSDRFFAERPEGSVSTLKIQRTQQEDSAVYLCASSSSGGASRQFFGPGTRLTVL.

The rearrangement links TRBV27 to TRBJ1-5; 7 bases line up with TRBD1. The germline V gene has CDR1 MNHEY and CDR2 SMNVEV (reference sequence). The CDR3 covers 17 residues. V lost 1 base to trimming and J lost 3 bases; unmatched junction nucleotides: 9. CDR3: CASSLYGVDRTNQPQHF. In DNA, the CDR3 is TGTGCCAGCAGTTTATATGGGGTGGACAGGACCAATCAGCCCCAGCATTTT.

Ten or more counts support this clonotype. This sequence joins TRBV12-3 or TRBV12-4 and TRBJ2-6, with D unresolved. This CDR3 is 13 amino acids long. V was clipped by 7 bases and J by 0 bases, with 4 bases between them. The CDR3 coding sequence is TGTGCCAGCACCAACTCTGGGGCCAACGTCCTGACTTTC. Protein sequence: CASTNSGANVLTF.

The CDR3 DNA follows: TGTGCCAGCAGACCCGGACAGGGAAGCACAGATACGCAGTATTTT. This translates into CASRPGQGSTDTQYF. The rearrangement links TRBV12-3 or TRBV12-4 to TRBJ2-3; 8 nucleotides agree with TRBD1. This CDR3 region has 15 residues. Trimming removed 6 bases from V and 0 bases from J; junction bases left unmatched: 5.

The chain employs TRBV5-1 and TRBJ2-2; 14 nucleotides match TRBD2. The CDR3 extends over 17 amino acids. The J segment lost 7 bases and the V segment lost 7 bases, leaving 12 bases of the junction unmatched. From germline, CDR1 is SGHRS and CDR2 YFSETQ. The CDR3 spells CASFGTSGSVDIGELFF. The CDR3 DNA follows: TGCGCCAGCTTCGGGACTAGCGGGAGCGTTGACATCGGGGAGCTGTTTTTT.

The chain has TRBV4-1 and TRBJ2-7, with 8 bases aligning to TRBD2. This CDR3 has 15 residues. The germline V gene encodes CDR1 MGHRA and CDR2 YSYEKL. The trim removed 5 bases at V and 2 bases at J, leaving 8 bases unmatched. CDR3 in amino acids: CASSEAGANPYEQYF. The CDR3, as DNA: TGCGCCAGCAGCGAAGCGGGGGCGAACCCCTACGAGCAGTACTTC.

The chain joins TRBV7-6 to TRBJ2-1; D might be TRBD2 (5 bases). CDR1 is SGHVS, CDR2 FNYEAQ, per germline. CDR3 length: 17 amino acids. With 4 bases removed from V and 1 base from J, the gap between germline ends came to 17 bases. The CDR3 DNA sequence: TGTGCCAGCAGCTCCGGGCACGGGGTAAGGTCCTACAATGAGCAGTTCTTC. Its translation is CASSSGHGVRSYNEQFF.

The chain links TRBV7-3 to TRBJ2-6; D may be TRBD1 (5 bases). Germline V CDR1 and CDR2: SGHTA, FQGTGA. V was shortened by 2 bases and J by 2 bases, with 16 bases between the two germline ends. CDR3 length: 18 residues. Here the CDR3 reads CASSLPQGGGAGANVLTF. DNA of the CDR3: TGTGCCAGCAGCTTACCCCAGGGCGGCGGCGCTGGGGCCAACGTCCTGACTTTC.

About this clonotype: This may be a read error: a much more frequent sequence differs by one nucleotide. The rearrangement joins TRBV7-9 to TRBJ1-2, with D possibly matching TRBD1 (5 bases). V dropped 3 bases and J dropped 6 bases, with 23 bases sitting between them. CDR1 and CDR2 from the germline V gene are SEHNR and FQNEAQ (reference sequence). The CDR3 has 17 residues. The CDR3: CASSFLMGRQEGNGYTF. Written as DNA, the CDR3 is TGTGCCAGCAGCTTTTTAATGGGACGGCAAGAGGGTAATGGCTACACCTTC.

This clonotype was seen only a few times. The CDR3 reads CASSYYGTADPNYGYTF. In DNA, the CDR3 is TGTGCCAGCAGTTACTATGGGACAGCCGATCCTAACTATGGCTACACCTTC. The chain has TRBV6-5 and TRBJ1-2, with TRBD1 matching 7 bases. V was clipped by 1 base and J by 0 bases; unmatched bases: 8. The CDR3 is 17 amino acids. In germline, CDR1 is MNHEY, CDR2 SVGAGI.

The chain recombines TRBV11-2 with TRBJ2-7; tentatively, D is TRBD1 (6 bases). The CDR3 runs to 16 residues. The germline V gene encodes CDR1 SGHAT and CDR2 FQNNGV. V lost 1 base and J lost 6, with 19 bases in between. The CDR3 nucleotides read TGTGCCAGCAGCTTAGTATACAGGGTAACAGCCCCCGAGCAGTACTTC. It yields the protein CASSLVYRVTAPEQYF.

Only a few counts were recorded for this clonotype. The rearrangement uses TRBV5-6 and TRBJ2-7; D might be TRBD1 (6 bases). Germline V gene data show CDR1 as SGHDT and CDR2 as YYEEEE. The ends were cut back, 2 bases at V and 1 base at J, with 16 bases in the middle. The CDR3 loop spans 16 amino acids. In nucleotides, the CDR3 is TGTGCCAGCAGCTTAACCCTCAAGGGGGATTCCTACGAGCAGTACGTC. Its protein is CASSLTLKGDSYEQYV.

CDR3 loop: CASSYSREGYTF. The DNA of the CDR3 is TGTGCCAGCAGTTACTCAAGAGAGGGCTACACCTTC. The chain links TRBV6-5 to TRBJ1-2, with D unresolved. The V gene lost 0 bases and the J gene lost 8 bases, with 7 bases spanning the gap. CDR1 MNHEY and CDR2 SVGAGI come from the germline V gene. The CDR3 has 12 amino acids.

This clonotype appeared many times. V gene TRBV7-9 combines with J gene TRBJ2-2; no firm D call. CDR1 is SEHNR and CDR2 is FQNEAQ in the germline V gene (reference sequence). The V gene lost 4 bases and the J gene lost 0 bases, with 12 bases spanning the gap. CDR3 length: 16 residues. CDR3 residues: CASSSNLDTNTGELFF. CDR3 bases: TGTGCCAGCAGCTCAAATCTAGATACGAACACCGGGGAGCTGTTTTTT.

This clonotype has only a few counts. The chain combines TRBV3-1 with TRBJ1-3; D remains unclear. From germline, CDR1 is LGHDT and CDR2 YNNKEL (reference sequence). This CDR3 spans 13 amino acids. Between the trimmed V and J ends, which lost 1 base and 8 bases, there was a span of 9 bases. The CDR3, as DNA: TGTGCCAGCAGCCAAGTAATCTTGGACACCATATATTTT. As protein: CASSQVILDTIYF.

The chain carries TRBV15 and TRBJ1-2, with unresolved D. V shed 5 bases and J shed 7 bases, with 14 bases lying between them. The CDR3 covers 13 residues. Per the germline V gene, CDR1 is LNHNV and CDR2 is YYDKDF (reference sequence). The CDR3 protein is CATSGSRSTGYTF. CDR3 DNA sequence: TGTGCCACCAGCGGCTCGAGATCAACTGGCTACACCTTC.

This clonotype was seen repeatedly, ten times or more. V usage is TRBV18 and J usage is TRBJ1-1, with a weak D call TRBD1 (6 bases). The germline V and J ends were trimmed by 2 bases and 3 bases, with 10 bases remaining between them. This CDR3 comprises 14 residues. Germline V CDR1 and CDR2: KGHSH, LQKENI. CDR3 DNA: TGTGCCAGCTCACCATGGGGGCCCCACACTGAAGCTTTCTTT. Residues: CASSPWGPHTEAFF. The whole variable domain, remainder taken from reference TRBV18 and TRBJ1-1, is NAGVMQNPRHLVRRRGQEARLRCSPMKGHSHVYWYRQLPEEGLKFMVYLQKENIIDESGMPKERFSAEFPKEGPSILRIQQVVRGDSAAYFCASSPWGPHTEAFFGQGTRLTVV.